The rows below give T cell receptor beta chains drawn from one sample of a study of cytomegalovirus exposure and HLA in healthy donors. Profiled with immunoSEQ multiplex PCR; TCRdb holds only in-frame clones, not every one. The sample lists under 150,000 clones, roughly four fifths occurring once. The sample was PBMCs. The receptor set was obtained from a woman aged 40 to 50 in good health and CMV-seropositive. CDR3s include the opening cysteine and the closing phenylalanine or tryptophan. A D gene is named only where the DNA matches it firmly. For some rows the clone size is stated as once, few or many, or as a class when expanded; others skip it.

.,TRBJ2-5,TRBD2,TRBV19,15,CASSAGLREQETQYF,TGTGCCAGTAGTGCGGGACTAAGGGAACAAGAGACCCAGTACTTC
.,TRBJ1-1,.,TRBV6-1,12,CASIPDSTEAFF,TGTGCCAGCATCCCCGACAGCACTGAAGCTTTCTTT
.,TRBJ2-3,TRBD2,TRBV29-1,15,CSVRTTGTRTDTQYF,TGCAGCGTCCGGACCACCGGGACTAGAACAGATACGCAGTATTTT
.,TRBJ2-5,TRBD1,TRBV11-2,15,CASSGRQGARETQYF,TGTGCCAGCAGCGGTCGACAGGGGGCTAGGGAGACCCAGTACTTC
.,TRBJ2-5,.,TRBV7-8,15,CASSASEQRRETQYF,TGTGCCAGCAGCGCTAGCGAGCAACGGCGGGAGACCCAGTACTTC
.,TRBJ2-5,TRBD2,TRBV6-6,15,CASSTGLAGQETQYF,TGTGCCAGCAGTACCGGACTAGCGGGGCAAGAGACCCAGTACTTC
.,TRBJ2-5,TRBD1,TRBV7-6,14,CASSQWDRQETQYF,TGTGCCAGCAGCCAATGGGACAGGCAAGAGACCCAGTACTTC
once,TRBJ1-2,.,TRBV6-1,13,CASKYNGGSGYTF,TGTGCCAGCAAATATAACGGGGGAAGTGGCTACACCTTC
.,TRBJ1-2,.,TRBV7-9,14,CASSLGQTHYGYTF,TGTGCCAGCAGCTTGGGACAAACTCACTATGGCTACACCTTC
.,TRBJ2-7,TRBD1,TRBV27,15,CASSSYTGGLDEQYF,TGTGCCAGCAGTTCCTACACAGGGGGCCTCGACGAGCAGTACTTC
.,TRBJ1-1,.,TRBV19,13,CASKDSPNTEAFF,TGTGCCAGCAAGGACAGCCCGAACACTGAAGCTTTCTTT
.,TRBJ2-5,.,TRBV5-1,14,CASSKQGEGETQYF,TGCGCCAGCTCAAAACAGGGCGAGGGGGAGACCCAGTACTTC
.,TRBJ1-5,.,TRBV7-8,16,CASSSHRVSSNQPQHF,TGTGCCAGCAGCTCTCACAGGGTATCGAGCAATCAGCCCCAGCATTTT
.,TRBJ1-4,.,TRBV6-4,14,CASSDGGANEKLFF,TGTGCCAGCAGTGATGGAGGGGCCAATGAAAAACTGTTTTTT
once,TRBJ2-7,TRBD1,TRBV5-4,13,CASSPDRGDEQYF,TGTGCCAGCAGCCCGGACAGGGGGGACGAGCAGTACTTC
many,TRBJ1-4,TRBD1,TRBV29-1,16,CSVEDEDRDRGFGLFF,TGCAGCGTTGAAGACGAGGACCGGGACAGGGGGTTTGGACTGTTTTTT
.,TRBJ2-5,.,TRBV28,11,CASRQNREQYF,TGTGCCAGCAGACAGAACAGGGAGCAGTACTTC
.,TRBJ2-2,TRBD2,TRBV7-3,16,CASSGNSGGNTGELFF,TGTGCCAGCAGCGGGAATAGCGGGGGCAACACCGGGGAGCTGTTTTTT
.,TRBJ1-4,TRBD1,TRBV6-1,14,CASSRDRDGEKLFF,TGTGCCAGCTCCCGGGACAGGGATGGGGAAAAACTGTTTTTT
.,TRBJ1-1,.,TRBV7-9,13,CASSLSPGFEAFF,TGTGCCAGCAGCTTATCGCCAGGGTTTGAAGCTTTCTTT
.,TRBJ2-1,TRBD2,TRBV5-4,18,CASSSGLAGAMAYNEQFF,TGTGCCAGCAGCTCCGGACTAGCGGGAGCGATGGCTTACAATGAGCAGTTCTTC
.,TRBJ1-1,.,TRBV7-8,15,CASSLGEGTNTEAFF,TGTGCCAGCAGCTTAGGGGAGGGGACGAACACTGAAGCTTTCTTT
.,TRBJ1-5,TRBD1,TRBV6-1,14,CATTDRAGNQPQHF,TGTGCCACCACGGACAGGGCGGGCAATCAGCCCCAGCATTTT
.,TRBJ1-2,.,TRBV18,14,CASSLTGGTVDYTF,TGTGCCAGCTCACTAACGGGAGGGACTGTCGACTACACCTTC
once,TRBJ2-6,TRBD1,TRBV11-2,18,CASSFKGTGGIRANVLTF,TGTGCCAGCAGCTTTAAAGGGACAGGGGGCATCCGGGCCAACGTCCTGACTTTC
.,TRBJ1-5,.,TRBV28,14,CASSLKEYNQPQHF,TGTGCCAGCAGTTTAAAGGAGTACAATCAGCCCCAGCATTTT
.,TRBJ1-2,.,TRBV27,14,CASSLRGTSYGYTF,TGTGCCAGCAGTCTAAGGGGGACTAGCTATGGCTACACCTTC
.,TRBJ2-7,TRBD2,TRBV19,14,CASSIVGGAYEQYF,TGTGCCAGTAGTATAGTCGGGGGGGCTTACGAGCAGTACTTC
once,TRBJ2-2,.,TRBV19,16,CASSIRRGKDTGELFF,TGTGCCAGTAGTATTCGCCGAGGGAAGGACACCGGGGAGCTGTTTTTT
.,TRBJ1-2,.,TRBV6-1,14,CASTKTGREGGYTF,TGTGCCAGCACCAAGACAGGCCGAGAGGGTGGCTACACCTTC
few,TRBJ2-7,TRBD1,TRBV9,15,CASSVEGTASYEQYF,TGTGCCAGCAGCGTAGAAGGGACAGCATCCTACGAGCAGTACTTC
.,TRBJ1-2,.,TRBV27,16,CASSPSLGTITNGYTF,TGTGCCAGCAGCCCTAGCCTCGGGACAATTACTAATGGCTACACCTTC
.,TRBJ1-2,.,TRBV10-1,13,CASKEGVLGGYTF,TGCGCCAGCAAAGAGGGGGTCCTGGGTGGCTACACCTTC
once,TRBJ2-2,TRBD2,TRBV5-1,16,CASRLTSGSYTGELFF,TGCGCCAGCAGGTTAACTAGCGGGAGTTACACCGGGGAGCTGTTTTTT
.,TRBJ1-1,.,TRBV19,13,CASSIDLAREAFF,TGTGCCAGTAGTATAGATTTAGCCAGAGAAGCTTTCTTT
once,TRBJ1-1,.,TRBV25-1,12,CASRTGSTEAFF,TGTGCCAGCAGAACAGGGAGCACTGAAGCTTTCTTT
.,TRBJ1-1,TRBD1,TRBV28,16,CASSLRAGGWNTEAFF,TGTGCCAGCAGTTTACGGGCAGGGGGCTGGAACACTGAAGCTTTCTTT
once,TRBJ2-2,TRBD2,TRBV4-3,15,CASSRGLAGAGELFF,TGCGCCAGCAGCCGGGGACTAGCGGGAGCCGGGGAGCTGTTTTTT
.,TRBJ2-5,TRBD2,TRBV11-2,15,CASSIPGTSGETQYF,TGTGCCAGCAGCATACCCGGGACTAGCGGGGAGACCCAGTACTTC
.,TRBJ2-7,.,TRBV27,17,CASSLSISLTSSYEQYF,TGTGCCAGCAGTTTATCGATCTCGCTAACGAGCTCCTACGAGCAGTACTTC
.,TRBJ2-7,.,TRBV27,15,CASSKGAGEIYEQYF,TGTGCCAGCAGTAAAGGGGCAGGGGAAATATACGAGCAGTACTTC
.,TRBJ2-7,TRBD2,TRBV6-1,15,CASSVETSGSYEQYF,TGTGCCAGCAGTGTGGAAACTAGCGGGTCCTACGAGCAGTACTTC
.,TRBJ2-7,.,TRBV7-9,15,CASSLGGQGPYEQYF,TGTGCCAGCAGCTTAGGGGGTCAGGGGCCGTACGAGCAGTACTTC
.,TRBJ1-6,.,TRBV5-1,14,CASSSGAEGSPLHF,TGCGCCAGCAGCTCTGGAGCTGAGGGTTCACCCCTCCACTTT